This TCR beta chain emerged from a study of CD8+ T cells in alopecia areata. Looking at the study overall: Treatment of the treated patients consisted of oral tofacitinib, 5 to 10 mg twice daily.

Points from the study as a whole: In lesional scalp, particularly from alopecia totalis/universalis, clonality was higher than in normal scalp. Scalp sequencing captures resident alphabeta T cells of normal skin too.

The sequencing template was cDNA reverse transcribed from extracted RNA. Assay: immunoSEQ multiplex PCR; the TCRdb copy retains only in-frame clones and omits some. The repertoire holds 120,000 to 150,000 clones, roughly nine tenths seen once, with less than 15% in the top ten. To note about this clone: Its antigen is not known.

This sample's treatment: oral pan-JAK inhibitor, 5-10 mg twice daily. Lesional scalp tissue (obtained by punch biopsy) and peripheral blood were collected from alopecia areata patients. The source of this sequence is a human donor with alopecia areata. This specimen was CD8+ T cells sorted from blood, taken at week 4, from a patient treated with tofacitinib.

Here the CDR3 reads CASSPTQTGAEKLFF. CDR3 in DNA: TGTGCCAGCAGTCCGACACAGACAGGGGCGGAAAAACTGTTTTTT. The genes are TRBV6-5 and TRBJ1-4, with TRBD1 identical over 8 bases. This CDR3 region has 15 residues. Germline CDR1 is MNHEY and CDR2 is SVGAGI. V lost 5 bases and J lost 8; bases outside the gene matches: 10.